A single sample is the source of the 20 T cell receptor beta chains below, sequenced in a study of blood T cell repertoires in COVID-19. Repertoires were generated with immunoSEQ multiplex PCR, while TCRdb's copy carries only in-frame clones and drops some. The sample yields about 310,000 clones, around nine tenths seen once. Sequencing was carried out using PBMCs or T cells enriched from blood (not recorded which). The receptors come from a man aged 55 to 69 who had recovered from COVID-19.

The chain has TRBV29-1 and TRBJ2-5; TRBD1 matches 7 bases. The V segment lost 6 bases and the J segment 1 base; nucleotides outside the gene matches: 11. This CDR3 has 15 amino acids. In germline, CDR1 is SQVTM, CDR2 ANQGSEA. The CDR3 nucleotides are TGCAGCGTCTTTCCACTGGACAGGAGCCAAGAGACCCAGTACTTC. This gives the protein CSVFPLDRSQETQYF.

The chain uses TRBV19 and TRBJ1-1; D unresolved. The V gene lost 3 bases and the J gene lost 6 bases, with 11 bases spanning the gap. This CDR3 has 13 residues. Germline V gives CDR1 LNHDA, CDR2 SQIVND (reference sequence). CDR3 in amino acids: CASSIVQYPEAFF. In DNA form, the CDR3 reads TGTGCCAGTAGTATCGTACAGTACCCTGAAGCTTTCTTT.

To note about this clone: Within the sample, other DNA sequences also encode this same CDR3. The chain employs TRBV2 and TRBJ1-6; tentatively, D is TRBD1 (5 bases). Germline CDR1 is SNHLY and CDR2 is FYNNEI. The CDR3 has 15 amino acids. V gave up 8 bases and J gave up 0 bases, with 11 bases separating them. The CDR3 nucleotides read TGTGCCAGCTCCGGGGGGAGCTCCTATAATTCACCCCTCCACTTT. As protein: CASSGGSSYNSPLHF.

This clone was seen once. The gene calls are TRBV19 and TRBJ2-5; 9 positions match TRBD1. V lost 4 bases and J lost 5; bases outside the gene matches: 8. This CDR3 has 15 residues. Looked up from germline, CDR1 is LNHDA and CDR2 is SQIVND (reference sequence). For the CDR3, the DNA is TGTGCCAGTAGTACACCGGGACAGGGTCCCGAGACCCAGTACTTC. It yields the protein CASSTPGQGPETQYF.

The chain has TRBV29-1 and TRBJ2-4; no clear D gene. In germline, CDR1 is SQVTM, CDR2 ANQGSEA. CDR3 size: 16 residues. V was clipped by 5 bases and J by 0 bases, with 17 bases between them. CDR3 in amino acids: CSVYRRNALAKNIQYF. In DNA form, the CDR3 reads TGCAGCGTTTACAGACGGAACGCTCTAGCCAAAAACATTCAGTACTTC.

This chain uses TRBV28 with TRBJ1-1; no clear D. The V gene's germline CDR1 is MDHEN and CDR2 SYDVKM. Trimming stripped 7 bases from V and 0 bases from J, with 9 bases between. This CDR3 comprises 13 residues. CDR3 nucleotide sequence: TGTGCCAGCACCTCGTCCTTGAACACTGAAGCTTTCTTT. Its protein product is CASTSSLNTEAFF.

V usage is TRBV18 and J usage is TRBJ1-4; tentative D call: TRBD1 (5 bases). The V gene lost 3 bases and the J gene lost 1 base, with 12 bases spanning the gap. The germline V gene has CDR1 KGHSH and CDR2 LQKENI. The CDR3 covers 16 residues. The CDR3 loop reads CASSPAGFRTNEKLFF. In DNA, the CDR3 is TGTGCCAGCTCACCCGCAGGGTTCAGAACTAATGAAAAACTGTTTTTT.

This chain uses TRBV19 with TRBJ1-1, with 10 bases identical to TRBD1. Germline lookup yields CDR1 LNHDA and CDR2 SQIVND (reference sequence). The CDR3 spans 15 residues. V lost 5 bases to trimming and J lost 4 bases; unmatched junction nucleotides: 7. CDR3: CASSRRDRGGTEAFF. For the CDR3, the DNA is TGTGCCAGTAGTCGACGGGACAGGGGAGGCACTGAAGCTTTCTTT. Full variable domain (rest looked up from reference TRBV19 and TRBJ1-1): DGGITQSPKYLFRKEGQNVTLSCEQNLNHDAMYWYRQDPGQGLRLIYYSQIVNDFQKGDIAEGYSVSREKKESFPLTVTSAQKNPTAFYLCASSRRDRGGTEAFFGQGTRLTVV.

The CDR3 bases are TGTGCCAGTAGCAGTACAGCCGGGACAACGAAGTGGGGCTACACCTTC. It translates to CASSSTAGTTKWGYTF. The genes are TRBV19 and TRBJ1-2; TRBD1 might be the D (6 bases). The CDR3 contains 16 residues. V was cut by 6 bases and J by 8 bases, with 25 bases left in between. Germline CDR1 LNHDA, CDR2 SQIVND (reference sequence).

The chain links TRBV4-2 to TRBJ2-3; 8 nucleotides align to TRBD2. Germline values: CDR1 LGHNA, CDR2 YNFKEQ. The CDR3 runs 15 residues. Trimming at V came to 0 bases and at J to 5 bases, leaving 4 bases not matched to a gene. The CDR3: CASSQDWLAGDTQYF. CDR3 DNA sequence: TGTGCCAGCAGCCAAGATTGGCTAGCGGGAGATACGCAGTATTTT.

The chain's CDR3 is CATSDRTSGRYEQFF. CDR3 nucleotide sequence: TGTGCCACCAGTGATCGGACTAGCGGGAGGTATGAGCAGTTCTTC. The J gene is TRBJ2-1, the V gene TRBV24-1; TRBD2 aligns across 14 bases. CDR3 size: 15 residues. With 3 bases clipped from V and 8 bases from J, the junction kept 2 bases outside the gene matches. Germline-derived CDR1 and CDR2 are KGHDR and SFDVKD.

The CDR3 DNA sequence: TGTGCCAGCAGTTCCGGGACAGGGGTCGATGGCTACACCTTC. As protein: CASSSGTGVDGYTF. The chain has TRBV28 and TRBJ1-2; 10 nucleotides align to TRBD1. CDR1 and CDR2 from the germline V gene are MDHEN and SYDVKM. CDR3 length equals 14 residues. V trimming: 4 bases; J trimming: 6 bases; junction bases outside the gene matches: 5.

This rearrangement joins TRBV6-5 to TRBJ2-5, with 8 bases that match TRBD1. The CDR3 extends over 14 amino acids. Germline V gene data show CDR1 as MNHEY and CDR2 as SVGAGI. J gave up 2 bases and V 6 bases, and 5 bases lay outside the gene matches. CDR3 in DNA: TGTGCCAGCAGGGGGACAGGCAGACAAGAGACCCAGTACTTC. It translates to CASRGTGRQETQYF.

The V and J genes are TRBV28 and TRBJ1-1; 9 bases agree with TRBD1. Germline CDR1 MDHEN, CDR2 SYDVKM. The CDR3 consists of 15 residues. V shed 6 bases, J shed 4 bases, and the junction held 9 bases outside the gene matches. For the CDR3, the DNA is TGTGCCAGCAGGGTCCGGGACAGGGAAGTCACTGAAGCTTTCTTT. Protein sequence: CASRVRDREVTEAFF. The variable domain in full, completed from reference TRBV28 and TRBJ1-1, reads DVKVTQSSRYLVKRTGEKVFLECVQDMDHENMFWYRQDPGLGLRLIYFSYDVKMKEKGDIPEGYSVSREKKERFSLILESASTNQTSMYLCASRVRDREVTEAFFGQGTRLTVV.

This clone was observed once. The chain employs TRBV10-3 and TRBJ1-1, with 10 bases matching TRBD1. The CDR3 sequence is 13 residues long. V lost 10 bases, J lost 6 bases, and 8 bases stayed unmatched. Germline CDR1 is ENHRY and CDR2 is SYGVKD. The CDR3 region is CASIRTGGSEAFF. The CDR3 DNA follows: TGTGCCAGTATAAGGACAGGGGGGTCTGAAGCTTTCTTT.

V and J are TRBV3-1 (or the pseudogene TRBV3-2) and TRBJ2-7; D is possibly TRBD1 (5 bases). Looked up from germline, CDR1 is LGHDT and CDR2 is YNNKEL (reference sequence). V was cut by 2 bases and J by 2 bases, with 13 bases left in between. The CDR3 runs to 15 residues. The CDR3 sequence is CASSQTARQTYEQYF. For the CDR3, the DNA is TGTGCCAGCAGCCAAACAGCAAGACAGACCTACGAGCAGTACTTC.

The gene calls are TRBV28 and TRBJ2-3, with no clear D. The germline CDR1 and CDR2 sequences are MDHEN and SYDVKM. The CDR3 totals 11 residues. The V end was cut by 8 bases, the J end by 6 bases, with 9 bases between. The CDR3 sequence is CASAVADTQYF. CDR3 DNA: TGTGCCAGCGCTGTTGCGGATACGCAGTATTTT.

The rearrangement uses TRBV6-6 and TRBJ1-5, with 9 bases lining up with TRBD1. After removal of 6 bases from V and 5 bases from J, the junction contained 5 bases not matched to a gene. There are 14 residues in the CDR3. CDR1 is MNHNY and CDR2 is SVGAGI in the germline V gene (reference sequence). CDR3 sequence: CASSPRTGDQPQHF. CDR3 nucleotides: TGTGCCAGCAGCCCCAGGACAGGGGATCAGCCCCAGCATTTT.

The J gene is TRBJ2-1, the V gene TRBV9; 8 bases agree with TRBD2. This CDR3 has 16 residues. V shed 4 bases, J shed 5 bases, and the junction held 11 bases outside the gene matches. Germline V gene data show CDR1 as SGDLS and CDR2 as YYNGEE. CDR3 protein: CASSSLAGSVDNEQFF. The CDR3 DNA follows: TGTGCCAGCAGCTCCCTAGCGGGTTCCGTAGACAATGAGCAGTTCTTC.

The rearrangement links TRBV2 to TRBJ2-2, with TRBD1 matching 8 bases. CDR1 and CDR2 from the germline V gene are SNHLY and FYNNEI. The V and J ends lost 6 bases and 4 bases, in that order; junction bases with no gene match: 1. The CDR3 is 13 amino acids. CDR3 sequence: CASRDRVTGELFF. The CDR3 nucleotides read TGTGCCAGCAGGGACAGGGTCACCGGGGAGCTGTTTTTT.